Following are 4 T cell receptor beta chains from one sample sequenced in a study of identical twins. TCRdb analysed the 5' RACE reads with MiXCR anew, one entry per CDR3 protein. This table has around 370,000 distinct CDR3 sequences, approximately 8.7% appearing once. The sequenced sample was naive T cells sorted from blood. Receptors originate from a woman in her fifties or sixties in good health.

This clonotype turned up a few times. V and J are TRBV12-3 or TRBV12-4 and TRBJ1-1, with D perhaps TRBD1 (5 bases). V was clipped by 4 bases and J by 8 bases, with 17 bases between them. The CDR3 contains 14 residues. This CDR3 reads CASSSSDRRGEAFF. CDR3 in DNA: TGTGCCAGCAGTTCCTCCGACAGACGGGGAGAAGCTTTCTTT.

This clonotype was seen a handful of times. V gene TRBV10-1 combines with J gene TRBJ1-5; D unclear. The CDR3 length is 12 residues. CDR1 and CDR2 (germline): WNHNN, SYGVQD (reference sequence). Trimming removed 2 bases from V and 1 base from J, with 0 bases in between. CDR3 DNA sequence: TGCGCCAGCAGTGAGAGCAATCAGCCCCAGCATTTT. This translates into CASSESNQPQHF.

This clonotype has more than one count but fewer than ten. CDR3 sequence (DNA): TGTGCCAGCAGCGCGTTAGAGGATACGCAGTATTTT. Its protein product is CASSALEDTQYF. The rearrangement uses TRBV7-9 and TRBJ2-3; no firm D call. V gave up 5 bases and J gave up 6 bases, with 9 bases separating them. The CDR3 is 12 amino acids. Germline CDR1 SEHNR, CDR2 FQNEAQ (reference sequence). Variable domain in full (rest from reference TRBV7-9 and TRBJ2-3): DTGVSQNPRHKITKRGQNVTFRCDPISEHNRLYWYRQTLGQGPEFLTYFQNEAQLEKSRLLSDRFSAERPKGSFSTLEIQRTEQGDSAMYLCASSALEDTQYFGPGTRLTVL.

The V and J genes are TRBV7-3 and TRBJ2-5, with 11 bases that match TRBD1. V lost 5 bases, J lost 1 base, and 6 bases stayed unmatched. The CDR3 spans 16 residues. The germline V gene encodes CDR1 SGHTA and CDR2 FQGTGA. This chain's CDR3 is CASSPDGTGGQETQYF. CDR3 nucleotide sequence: TGTGCCAGCAGCCCCGACGGGACAGGGGGCCAAGAGACCCAGTACTTC.